A single T cell receptor beta chain is shown here with its context. Its antigen remains unidentified. Both 60 Vbeta primers and 13 Jbeta primers went into the PCR. Using immunoSEQ multiplex PCR, the repertoire was profiled, and TCRdb retains in-frame clones only, with some absent. The sample has about 140,000 clones, approximately 79% seen once. The data are from a study of cytomegalovirus exposure and HLA in healthy donors. For the study at large: Findings of an earlier analysis included around 120 million unique TCR beta sequences from roughly 190 million T cells. Study results and limitations: Prior analysis indicated that the majority of TCR beta V segments exhibited productivity approximately 87% or approximately 30% of the time.

The CDR3 spans 13 residues. Germline V gene sequence: CDR1 SQVTM, CDR2 ANQGSEA. Trimming left V 8 bases short and J 0 bases short, with 14 bases between. This sequence was found in a woman in her 30s in good health and CMV-seronegative. This chain joins TRBV29-1 and TRBJ2-7, with D tentatively TRBD1 (5 bases). Sequenced material: PBMCs. The CDR3 loop reads CSYMRQNSYEQYF. CDR3 in DNA: TGCAGCTACATGAGACAGAACTCCTACGAGCAGTACTTC.